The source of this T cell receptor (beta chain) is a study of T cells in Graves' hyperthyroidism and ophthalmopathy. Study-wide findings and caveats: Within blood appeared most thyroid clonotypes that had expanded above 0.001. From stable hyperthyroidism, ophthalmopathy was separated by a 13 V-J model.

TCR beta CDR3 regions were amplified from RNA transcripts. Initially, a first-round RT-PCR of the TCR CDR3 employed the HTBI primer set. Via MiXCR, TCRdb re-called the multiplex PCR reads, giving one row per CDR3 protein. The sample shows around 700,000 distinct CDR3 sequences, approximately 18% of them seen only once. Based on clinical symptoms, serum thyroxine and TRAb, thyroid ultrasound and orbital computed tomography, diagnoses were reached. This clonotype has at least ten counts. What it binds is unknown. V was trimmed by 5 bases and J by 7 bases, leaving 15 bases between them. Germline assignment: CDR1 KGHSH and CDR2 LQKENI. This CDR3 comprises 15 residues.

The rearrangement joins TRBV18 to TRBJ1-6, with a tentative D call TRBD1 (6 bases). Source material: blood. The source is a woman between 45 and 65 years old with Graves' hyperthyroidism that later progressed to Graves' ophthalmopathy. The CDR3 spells CASSSRDTQNSPLHF. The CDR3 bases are TGTGCCAGCTCAAGCCGGGACACGCAAAATTCACCCCTCCACTTT.